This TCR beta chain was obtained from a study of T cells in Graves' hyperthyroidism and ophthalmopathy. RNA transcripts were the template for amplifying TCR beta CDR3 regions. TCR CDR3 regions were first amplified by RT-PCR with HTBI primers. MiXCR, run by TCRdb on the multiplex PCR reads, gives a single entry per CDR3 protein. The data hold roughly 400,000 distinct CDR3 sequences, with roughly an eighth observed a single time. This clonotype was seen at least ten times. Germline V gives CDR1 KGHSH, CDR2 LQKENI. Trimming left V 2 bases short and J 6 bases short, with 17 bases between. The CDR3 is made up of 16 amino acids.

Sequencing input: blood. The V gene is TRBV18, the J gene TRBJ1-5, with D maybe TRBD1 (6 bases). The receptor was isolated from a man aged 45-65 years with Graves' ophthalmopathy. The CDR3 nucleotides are TGTGCCAGCTCACCAACTCTCACAGGGACCAGTCAGCCCCAGCATTTT. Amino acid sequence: CASSPTLTGTSQPQHF.